This TCR beta chain stems from a study of blood T cell repertoires in COVID-19. CDR1 and CDR2 from the germline V gene are SGHNT and YYREEE (reference sequence). The V gene end was trimmed by 4 bases and the J gene end by 5 bases; junction bases not matched to a gene: 7. CDR3 length equals 14 residues. Profiled with immunoSEQ multiplex PCR; TCRdb holds only in-frame clones, not every one. The data hold about 220,000 clones, with under 90% observed a single time. The chain links TRBV5-4 to TRBJ1-1; TRBD1 aligns across 8 bases. The origin of this receptor is a man between 25 and 39 years old with active or convalescent COVID-19. Sequenced input: peripheral blood. The CDR3 region has the DNA TGTGCCAGCAGCCGGACAGGGTACAGAACTGAAGCTTTCTTT. Translating it yields CASSRTGYRTEAFF.